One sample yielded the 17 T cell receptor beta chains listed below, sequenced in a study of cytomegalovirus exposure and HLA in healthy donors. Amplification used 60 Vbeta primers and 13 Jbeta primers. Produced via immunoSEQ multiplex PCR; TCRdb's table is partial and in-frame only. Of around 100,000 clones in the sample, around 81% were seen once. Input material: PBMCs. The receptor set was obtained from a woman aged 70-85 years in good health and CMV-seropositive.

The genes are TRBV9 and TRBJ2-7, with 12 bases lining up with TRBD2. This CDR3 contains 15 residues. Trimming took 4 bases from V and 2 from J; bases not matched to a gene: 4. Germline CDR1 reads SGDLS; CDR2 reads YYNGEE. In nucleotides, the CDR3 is TGTGCCAGCAGCCCCAGGACTAGCGGGGCCTACGAGCAGTACTTC. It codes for CASSPRTSGAYEQYF.

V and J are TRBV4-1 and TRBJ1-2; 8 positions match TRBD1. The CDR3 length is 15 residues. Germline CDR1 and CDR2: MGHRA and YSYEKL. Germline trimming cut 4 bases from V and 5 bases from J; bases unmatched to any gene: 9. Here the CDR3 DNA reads TGCGCCAGCAGCCCGCCGACAGGGGTTGGATATGGCTACACCTTC. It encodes CASSPPTGVGYGYTF.

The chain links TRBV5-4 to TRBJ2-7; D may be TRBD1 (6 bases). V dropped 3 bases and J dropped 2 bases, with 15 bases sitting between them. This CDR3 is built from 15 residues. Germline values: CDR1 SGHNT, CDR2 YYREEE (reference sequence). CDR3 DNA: TGTGCCAGCAGCTCGAGAAGGGGGAATCCCTACGAGCAGTACTTC. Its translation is CASSSRRGNPYEQYF.

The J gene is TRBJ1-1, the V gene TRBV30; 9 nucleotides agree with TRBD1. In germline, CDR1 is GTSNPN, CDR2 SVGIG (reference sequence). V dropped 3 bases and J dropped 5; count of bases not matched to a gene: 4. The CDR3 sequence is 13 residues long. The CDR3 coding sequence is TGTGCCTGGAGCAGACAGGGGGAAACTGAAGCTTTCTTT. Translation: CAWSRQGETEAFF.

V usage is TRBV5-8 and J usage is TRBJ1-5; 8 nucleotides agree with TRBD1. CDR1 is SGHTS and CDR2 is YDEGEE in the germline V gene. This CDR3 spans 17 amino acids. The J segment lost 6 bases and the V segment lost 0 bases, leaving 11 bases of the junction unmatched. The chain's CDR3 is CASSLAVGQGLGQPQHF. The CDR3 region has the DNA TGTGCCAGCAGCTTGGCCGTCGGACAGGGTCTCGGTCAGCCCCAGCATTTT.

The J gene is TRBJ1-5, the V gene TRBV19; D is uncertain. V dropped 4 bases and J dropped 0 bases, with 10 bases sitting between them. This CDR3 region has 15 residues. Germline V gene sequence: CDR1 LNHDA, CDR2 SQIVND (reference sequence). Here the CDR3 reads CASSKQDYSNQPQHF. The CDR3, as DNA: TGTGCCAGTAGTAAGCAGGATTATAGCAATCAGCCCCAGCATTTT. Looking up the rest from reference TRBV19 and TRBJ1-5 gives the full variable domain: DGGITQSPKYLFRKEGQNVTLSCEQNLNHDAMYWYRQDPGQGLRLIYYSQIVNDFQKGDIAEGYSVSREKKESFPLTVTSAQKNPTAFYLCASSKQDYSNQPQHFGDGTRLSIL.

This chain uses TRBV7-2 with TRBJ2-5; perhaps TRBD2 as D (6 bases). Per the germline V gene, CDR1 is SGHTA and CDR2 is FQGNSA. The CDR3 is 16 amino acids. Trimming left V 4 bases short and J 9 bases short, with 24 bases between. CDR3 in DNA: TGTGCCAGCAGCTCGGGAGAAGCGGGTGCTTCCTCGGCCCAGTACTTC. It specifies CASSSGEAGASSAQYF. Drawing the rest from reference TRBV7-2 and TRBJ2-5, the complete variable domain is GAGVSQSPSNKVTEKGKDVELRCDPISGHTALYWYRQSLGQGLEFLIYFQGNSAPDKSGLPSDRFSAERTGGSVSTLTIQRTQQEDSAVYLCASSSGEAGASSAQYFGPGTRLLVL.

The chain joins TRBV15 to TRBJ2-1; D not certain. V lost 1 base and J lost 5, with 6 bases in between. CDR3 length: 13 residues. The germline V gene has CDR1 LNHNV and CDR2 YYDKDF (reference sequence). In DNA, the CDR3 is TGTGCCACCAGCAGAGGGGCAGACAATGAGCAGTTCTTC. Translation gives CATSRGADNEQFF.

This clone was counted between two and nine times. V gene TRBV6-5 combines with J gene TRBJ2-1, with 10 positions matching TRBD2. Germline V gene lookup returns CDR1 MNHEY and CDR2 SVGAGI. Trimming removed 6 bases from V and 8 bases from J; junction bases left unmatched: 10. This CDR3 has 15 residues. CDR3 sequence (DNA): TGTGCCAGCAGGGGGGGGCTAGCGGGAGTGGATGAGCAGTTCTTC. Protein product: CASRGGLAGVDEQFF.

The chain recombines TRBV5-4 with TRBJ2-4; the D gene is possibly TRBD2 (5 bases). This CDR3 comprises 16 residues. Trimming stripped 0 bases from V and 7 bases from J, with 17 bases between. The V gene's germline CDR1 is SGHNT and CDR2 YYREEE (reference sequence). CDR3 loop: CASSLGSPQSGNIQYF. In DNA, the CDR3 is TGTGCCAGCAGCTTGGGGTCCCCCCAAAGCGGCAACATTCAGTACTTC. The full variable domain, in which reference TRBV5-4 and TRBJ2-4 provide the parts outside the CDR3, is ETGVTQSPTHLIKTRGQQVTLRCSSQSGHNTVSWYQQALGQGPQFIFQYYREEENGRGNFPPRFSGLQFPNYSSELNVNALELDDSALYLCASSLGSPQSGNIQYFGAGTRLSVL.

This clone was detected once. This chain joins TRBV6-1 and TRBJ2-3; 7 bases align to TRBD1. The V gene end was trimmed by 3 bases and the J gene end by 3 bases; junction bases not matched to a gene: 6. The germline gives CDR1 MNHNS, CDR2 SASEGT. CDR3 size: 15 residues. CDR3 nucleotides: TGTGCCAGCAGTGACCGTAACAGGGGAACAGATACGCAGTATTTT. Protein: CASSDRNRGTDTQYF.

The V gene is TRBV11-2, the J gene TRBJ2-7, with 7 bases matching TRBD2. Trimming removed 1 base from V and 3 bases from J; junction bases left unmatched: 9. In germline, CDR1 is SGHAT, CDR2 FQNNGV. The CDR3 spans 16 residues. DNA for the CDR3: TGTGCCAGCAGCTTAGGAGGCGCCGGGGGGATCTACGAGCAGTACTTC. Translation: CASSLGGAGGIYEQYF.

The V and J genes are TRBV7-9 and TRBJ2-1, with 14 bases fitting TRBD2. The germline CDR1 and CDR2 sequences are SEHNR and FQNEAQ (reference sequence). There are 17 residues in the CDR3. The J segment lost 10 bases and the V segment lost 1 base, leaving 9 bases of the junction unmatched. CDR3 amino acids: CASSLGRRLAGGDEQFF. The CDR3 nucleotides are TGTGCCAGCAGCTTAGGTCGGCGACTAGCGGGAGGGGACGAGCAGTTCTTC.

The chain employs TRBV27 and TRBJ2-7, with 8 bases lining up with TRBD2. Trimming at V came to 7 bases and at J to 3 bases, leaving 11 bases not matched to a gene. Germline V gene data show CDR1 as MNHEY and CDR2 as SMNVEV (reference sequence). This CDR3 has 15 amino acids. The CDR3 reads CASKIPGLVSYEQYF. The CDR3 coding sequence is TGTGCCAGCAAAATACCGGGACTAGTAAGCTACGAGCAGTACTTC.

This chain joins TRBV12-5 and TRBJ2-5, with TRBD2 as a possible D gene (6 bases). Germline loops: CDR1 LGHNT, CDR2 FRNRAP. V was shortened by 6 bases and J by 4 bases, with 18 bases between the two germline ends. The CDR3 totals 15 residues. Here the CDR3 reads CASGSAGTGGETQYF. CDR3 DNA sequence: TGTGCTAGTGGCAGTGCTGGGACTGGCGGAGAGACCCAGTACTTC. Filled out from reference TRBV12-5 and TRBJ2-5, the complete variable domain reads DARVTQTPRHKVTEMGQEVTMRCQPILGHNTVFWYRQTMMQGLELLAYFRNRAPLDDSGMPKDRFSAEMPDATLATLKIQPSEPRDSAVYFCASGSAGTGGETQYFGPGTRLLVL.

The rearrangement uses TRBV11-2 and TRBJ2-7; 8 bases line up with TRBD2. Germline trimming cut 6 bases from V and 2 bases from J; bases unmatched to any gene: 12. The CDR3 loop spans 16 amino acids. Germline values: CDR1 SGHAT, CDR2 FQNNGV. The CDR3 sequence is CASSPNRAGAPYEQYF. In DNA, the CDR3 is TGTGCCAGCAGTCCAAATCGAGCGGGAGCCCCCTACGAGCAGTACTTC.

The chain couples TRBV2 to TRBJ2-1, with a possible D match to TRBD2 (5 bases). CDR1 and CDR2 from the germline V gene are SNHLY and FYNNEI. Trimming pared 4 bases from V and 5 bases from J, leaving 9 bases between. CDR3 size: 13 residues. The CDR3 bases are TGTGCCAGCAGTGGACTAATAGACAATGAGCAGTTCTTC. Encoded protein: CASSGLIDNEQFF.